Described below is a single T cell receptor (beta chain) sequence and its context. Its antigen is undetermined. FACS was used to enrich TEMRA cells, whereas the CD8+ and CD4+ T cells were obtained by negative isolation. The RNA input was roughly 0.5 to 1 ug, and it was reverse transcribed with random hexamers. The TCR beta CDR3 was amplified by immunoSEQ multiplex PCR across 54 Vbeta, 13 Jbeta. TCRdb redid the calling of the immunoSEQ multiplex PCR reads with MiXCR, one entry per CDR3 protein. The table lists 180,000 or so distinct CDR3 sequences, nearly 97% of them singletons, with roughly 0.095% in the top ten. The data derive from a study of CD8 T cells in Susac syndrome. V dropped 3 bases and J dropped 5; count of bases not matched to a gene: 8. Germline loops: CDR1 GTSNPN, CDR2 SVGIG (reference sequence). The CDR3 covers 14 residues. Study-level points and caveats: By the study's own acknowledgment, its TCR sequencing and HLA analysis included relatively few individuals.

This sequence joins TRBV30 and TRBJ2-7; 9 nucleotides agree with TRBD1. The receptor was derived from a human donor with multiple sclerosis. Sequenced input: CD4+ T cells from PBMCs. The CDR3 sequence: CAWRRPGQGNEQYF. CDR3 DNA: TGTGCCTGGAGAAGACCGGGACAGGGAAACGAGCAGTACTTC.